The entry below gives a single T cell receptor beta chain sequence along with its context. Profiling relied on immunoSEQ multiplex PCR, and the TCRdb table lists in-frame clones only, not all of them. The table records approximately 300,000 clones, about nine tenths of them present only once. CDR3 size: 11 residues. Germline CDR1 MNHEY, CDR2 SVGAGI. V shed 5 bases and J shed 10 bases, with 9 bases lying between them. This entry belongs to a study of blood T cell repertoires in COVID-19. Material: PBMCs or T cells enriched from blood (not recorded which). The sequence was collected from a man aged 60-69 years who had recovered from COVID-19. The chain combines TRBV6-5 with TRBJ2-1, with D hard to call. Here the CDR3 reads CASSNGGEQFF. The CDR3 coding sequence is TGTGCCAGCAGTAATGGCGGCGAGCAGTTCTTC.